This T cell receptor beta chain was identified during a study of cytomegalovirus exposure and HLA in healthy donors. Germline V gene lookup returns CDR1 MNHEY and CDR2 SMNVEV (reference sequence). This CDR3 comprises 13 residues. Trimming took 3 bases from V and 2 from J, leaving 7 bases between them. The table lists this clone with a few counts. Antigen unknown. The PCR ran on 60 Vbeta and 13 Jbeta primers. Sequencing used immunoSEQ multiplex PCR; TCRdb keeps in-frame clones, though not all of them. The sample records 250,000 to 350,000 clones, about four fifths being singletons. Study-level results: The productive fraction for most TCR beta V segments was about 87% or about 30% in an earlier analysis. Immune exposure was documented only through CMV serostatus. In vitro confirmation showed three CMV-associated chains to be CMV antigen specific. Analysis was carried out at a later point, and it linked a missense DCLRE1C variant to TCR beta V- and J-gene trimming.

The sample comprised PBMCs. The chain uses TRBV27 and TRBJ2-5, with D possibly matching TRBD1 (5 bases). The TCR was taken from a girl aged 2-10 years in good health and CMV-seronegative. In nucleotides, the CDR3 is TGTGCCAGCAGTTTGACAGTTCAAGAGACCCAGTACTTC. Its translation: CASSLTVQETQYF.